This T cell receptor (beta chain) was profiled in a study of blood T cells in healthy people across ages. Then a second PCR, running roughly 6 to 12 cycles, was carried out with a sample-barcoded 5' primer and a J-beta primer mix. Each cDNA molecule was tagged by a template-switch adaptor with 12 random nucleotides. TCRdb itself ran the 5' RACE reads through MiXCR, one entry per CDR3 protein. The sample carries approximately 1.5 million distinct CDR3 sequences, roughly a third recorded once. From germline, CDR1 is SGDLS and CDR2 YYNGEE. There are 15 residues in the CDR3. V was pared by 3 bases and J by 0 bases, with 11 bases between. Every participating donor contributed about 10 milliliters of peripheral blood through a draw. Isolated PBMCs totaled at least 7 million in each sample.

The chain recombines TRBV9 with TRBJ2-3; D could derive from TRBD1 or TRBD2 (6 bases each). Sequenced: blood. This sequence originates from a woman aged 25 to 39 in good health. DNA for the CDR3: TGTGCCAGCAGCGGGCAGGGGACTAGCACAGATACGCAGTATTTT. It yields the protein CASSGQGTSTDTQYF.